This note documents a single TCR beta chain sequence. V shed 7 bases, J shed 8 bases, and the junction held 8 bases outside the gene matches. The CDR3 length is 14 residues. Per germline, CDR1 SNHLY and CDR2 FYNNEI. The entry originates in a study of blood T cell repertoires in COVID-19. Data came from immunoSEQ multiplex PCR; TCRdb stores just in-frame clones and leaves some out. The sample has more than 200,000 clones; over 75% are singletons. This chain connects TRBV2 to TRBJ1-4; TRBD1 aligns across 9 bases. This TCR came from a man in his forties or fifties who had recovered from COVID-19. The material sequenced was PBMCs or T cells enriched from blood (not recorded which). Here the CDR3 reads CASTLGQGYEKLFF. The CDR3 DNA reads TGTGCCAGCACCCTAGGACAGGGGTACGAAAAACTGTTTTTT.